One sample yielded the 23 T cell receptor beta chains listed below, sequenced in a study of T cell responses to AZD1222 COVID-19 vaccine. Produced via immunoSEQ multiplex PCR; TCRdb's table is partial and in-frame only. The sample lists some 140,000 clones; 90% to 95% were seen once. The source was peripheral blood, collected 28 days after the second AZD1222 dose. Receptors originate from an adult who received the AZD1222 COVID-19 vaccine.

The chain recombines TRBV30 with TRBJ1-5; D ambiguous. Trimming took off 3 bases at V and 3 bases at J, with 9 bases between the two ends. This CDR3 is 13 amino acids long. Germline V CDR1 and CDR2: GTSNPN, SVGIG (reference sequence). CDR3 bases: TGTGCCTGGAGGGTGGGGATCAATCAGCCCCAGCATTTT. As protein: CAWRVGINQPQHF.

The V and J genes are TRBV6-5 and TRBJ1-1; D unresolved. Trimming cost V 0 bases and J 0 bases, with 8 bases left between them. Looked up from germline, CDR1 is MNHEY and CDR2 is SVGAGI. This CDR3 has 15 residues. CDR3 DNA: TGTGCCAGCAGTTACTCGACGGTATTGAACACTGAAGCTTTCTTT. It translates to CASSYSTVLNTEAFF.

V is TRBV6-5 and J is TRBJ1-5; no clear D gene. The V gene's germline CDR1 is MNHEY and CDR2 SVGAGI. This CDR3 is built from 13 residues. The V end was cut by 3 bases, the J end by 7 bases, with 10 bases between. The CDR3 nucleotides read TGTGCCAGCAGTTATAGGGCGTCGCAGCCCCAGCATTTT. Its protein product is CASSYRASQPQHF.

The chain couples TRBV6-5 to TRBJ1-2; unclear D gene. The CDR3 has 11 amino acids. Germline V gives CDR1 MNHEY, CDR2 SVGAGI. V was shortened by 8 bases and J by 3 bases, with 7 bases between the two germline ends. The CDR3, as DNA: TGTGCCAGCTGCCGGGACTATGGCTACACCTTC. This encodes CASCRDYGYTF.

The chain carries TRBV12-3 or TRBV12-4 and TRBJ2-1, with D possibly TRBD2 on 6 matching bases. Trimming shortened V by 6 bases and J by 4 bases, and 10 bases separated the two germline ends. The CDR3 has 13 amino acids. CDR3 nucleotides: TGTGCCAGCAGCGGGGGAATATACAATGAGCAGTTCTTC. This gives the protein CASSGGIYNEQFF.

J is TRBJ2-6 and V is TRBV5-1, with D perhaps matching TRBD1 (6 bases). Deletions cut 4 bases from V and 2 bases from J, with 13 bases between. Germline V gives CDR1 SGHRS, CDR2 YFSETQ. This CDR3 comprises 16 residues. The CDR3 region is CASSVQGEAGANVLTF. In DNA form, the CDR3 reads TGCGCCAGCAGCGTACAGGGAGAAGCTGGGGCCAACGTCCTGACTTTC.

The chain couples TRBV27 to TRBJ2-7; D is unresolved. The CDR3 spans 13 residues. CDR1 MNHEY and CDR2 SMNVEV come from the germline V gene (reference sequence). With 5 bases removed from V and 3 bases from J, the gap between germline ends came to 11 bases. The CDR3 loop reads CASSPGPNYEQYF. In nucleotides, the CDR3 is TGTGCCAGCAGTCCGGGCCCTAACTACGAGCAGTACTTC.

The V call is TRBV5-1, the J call TRBJ2-2; a weak D match, TRBD1 (6 bases). CDR3 size: 16 residues. Germline values: CDR1 SGHRS, CDR2 YFSETQ. Trimming left V 1 base short and J 1 base short, with 11 bases between. As DNA, the CDR3 is TGCGCCAGCAGCTTGATGGGGGCAGGGAACACCGGGGAGCTGTTTTTT. This codes for CASSLMGAGNTGELFF.

The J gene is TRBJ1-2, the V gene TRBV27; possible D gene TRBD1, 5 bases. V was cut by 2 bases and J by 0 bases, with 22 bases left in between. The CDR3 is 19 residues long. Germline assignment: CDR1 MNHEY and CDR2 SMNVEV (reference sequence). The CDR3 reads CASSLRIRDPDTTNYGYTF. CDR3 sequence (DNA): TGTGCCAGCAGTTTAAGGATTCGGGATCCGGACACTACTAACTATGGCTACACCTTC.

This chain uses TRBV7-9 with TRBJ1-5; D not certain. This CDR3 contains 13 residues. The germline CDR1 and CDR2 sequences are SEHNR and FQNEAQ (reference sequence). V was clipped by 2 bases and J by 6 bases, with 8 bases between them. In DNA, the CDR3 is TGTGCCAGCAGCTTATGGGGTGGTCAGCCCCAGCATTTT. Amino acid sequence: CASSLWGGQPQHF.

V is TRBV5-8 and J is TRBJ2-1, with no clear D. Trimming cost V 1 base and J 4 bases, with 12 bases left between them. The germline CDR1 and CDR2 sequences are SGHTS and YDEGEE. CDR3 length: 15 amino acids. This CDR3 is CASSLMGWYYNEQFF. As DNA, the CDR3 is TGTGCCAGCAGCTTGATGGGGTGGTATTACAATGAGCAGTTCTTC.

The V call is TRBV15, the J call TRBJ1-2; 8 nucleotides align to TRBD1. The CDR3 runs 14 residues. From germline, CDR1 is LNHNV and CDR2 YYDKDF (reference sequence). Losses at the gene ends were 3 bases for V and 2 bases for J; bases not matched to a gene: 2. CDR3 DNA: TGTGCCACCAGCAGGGACAGGGTCAACTATGGCTACACCTTC. Its translation: CATSRDRVNYGYTF.

The J gene is TRBJ1-2, the V gene TRBV30, with D perhaps TRBD1 (5 bases). This CDR3 region has 10 residues. Germline CDR1 reads GTSNPN; CDR2 reads SVGIG (reference sequence). The CDR3 here is CAGVGYGYTF. DNA for the CDR3: TGTGCGGGGGTCGGGTATGGCTACACCTTC.

Here the CDR3 reads CASSQQFTGNTIYF. The DNA of the CDR3 is TGTGCCAGCAGCCAGCAGTTTACTGGAAACACCATATATTTT. The chain combines TRBV14 with TRBJ1-3; D uncertain. V gave up 3 bases and J gave up 2 bases, with 8 bases separating them. The CDR3 contains 14 residues. Per germline, CDR1 SGHDN and CDR2 FVKESK.

The chain employs TRBV27 and TRBJ1-5, with TRBD1 as a possible D gene (5 bases). The germline V gene has CDR1 MNHEY and CDR2 SMNVEV (reference sequence). The CDR3 extends over 16 amino acids. Between the trimmed V and J ends, which lost 2 bases and 1 base, there was a span of 12 bases. CDR3 nucleotides: TGTGCCAGCAGTTTAAGGGGCGGTGGAAGCAATCAGCCCCAGCATTTT. Its translation: CASSLRGGGSNQPQHF.

The chain uses TRBV9 and TRBJ2-2; D possibly corresponds to TRBD1 (6 bases). This CDR3 region has 16 residues. Germline CDR1 SGDLS, CDR2 YYNGEE. Between the trimmed V and J ends, which lost 6 bases and 6 bases, there was a span of 21 bases. The CDR3 DNA is TGTGCCAGCACCCGAGCCAGGGACACGGTGTCCGGGGAGCTGTTTTTT. Encoded protein: CASTRARDTVSGELFF. Complete variable domain (other parts from reference TRBV9 and TRBJ2-2): DSGVTQTPKHLITATGQRVTLRCSPRSGDLSVYWYQQSLDQGLQFLIQYYNGEERAKGNILERFSAQQFPDLHSELNLSSLELGDSALYFCASTRARDTVSGELFFGEGSRLTVL.

The chain carries TRBV12-5 and TRBJ1-6; the match to TRBD1 covers 8 bases. Germline V gives CDR1 LGHNT, CDR2 FRNRAP. The CDR3 totals 18 residues. V dropped 3 bases and J dropped 11; count of bases not matched to a gene: 18. For the CDR3, the DNA is TGTGCTAGTGGTTTAAGACGGGCAGGGGGCGATATGATTGCACCCCTCCACTTT. Encoded protein: CASGLRRAGGDMIAPLHF.

V gene TRBV5-5 combines with J gene TRBJ2-7; D is unclear. The CDR3 spans 13 residues. Germline CDR1 is SGHKS and CDR2 is YYEKEE (reference sequence). With 3 bases removed from V and 4 bases from J, the gap between germline ends came to 11 bases. CDR3 region: CASSYGPAYEQYF. The CDR3 DNA reads TGTGCCAGCAGCTACGGACCTGCGTACGAGCAGTACTTC.

This clone came up a few times. V gene TRBV6-6 combines with J gene TRBJ1-1, with 9 nucleotides matching TRBD1. Trimming cost V 8 bases and J 6 bases; bases outside gene matches: 10. Germline values: CDR1 MNHNY, CDR2 SVGAGI (reference sequence). This CDR3 spans 14 amino acids. CDR3 residues: CASSEQGARAEAFF. The CDR3 coding sequence is TGTGCCAGCTCGGAACAGGGGGCGAGAGCTGAAGCTTTCTTT.

V gene TRBV19 combines with J gene TRBJ1-5, with 10 nucleotides matching TRBD1. The germline gives CDR1 LNHDA, CDR2 SQIVND (reference sequence). The CDR3 covers 16 residues. V trimming: 5 bases; J trimming: 0 bases; junction bases outside the gene matches: 4. The CDR3, as DNA: TGTGCCAGTAGTGACAGGGGGCCTTATAGCAATCAGCCCCAGCATTTT. It is translated as CASSDRGPYSNQPQHF.

This clone was recorded once. The rearrangement joins TRBV6-5 to TRBJ2-1; no clear D. The V gene's germline CDR1 is MNHEY and CDR2 SVGAGI. This CDR3 contains 15 residues. Trimming removed 1 base from V and 5 bases from J, with 12 bases in between. CDR3 DNA sequence: TGTGCCAGCAGTTACTTCGGAGAAATAAACAATGAGCAGTTCTTC. Its protein is CASSYFGEINNEQFF.

V is TRBV4-2 and J is TRBJ2-3; 10 bases line up with TRBD2. The CDR3 consists of 16 residues. The V gene's germline CDR1 is LGHNA and CDR2 YNFKEQ. With 0 bases clipped from V and 3 bases from J, the junction kept 3 bases outside the gene matches. The CDR3 DNA is TGTGCCAGCAGCCAAGAGGTGACTAGCGGGACAGATACGCAGTATTTT. It is translated as CASSQEVTSGTDTQYF.

This sequence joins TRBV6-5 and TRBJ1-6, with 12 nucleotides matching TRBD1. J was trimmed by 10 bases and V by 6 bases; bases with no gene match: 7. This CDR3 has 15 amino acids. The V gene's germline CDR1 is MNHEY and CDR2 SVGAGI. The CDR3 here is CASSPGTGGLSPLHF. Written as DNA, the CDR3 is TGTGCCAGCAGCCCCGGGACAGGGGGCTTATCACCCCTCCACTTT.